This T cell receptor beta chain was sequenced during a study of Graves' ophthalmopathy and Graves' hyperthyroidism. About the study: The authors collected peripheral blood at initial diagnosis, before any treatment.

The authors amplified TCR beta CDR3 regions, and they did so from RNA transcripts for repertoire sequencing. Amplification began with first-round RT-PCR using HTBI primers, then second-round multiplex PCR was performed. One entry per CDR3 protein, called by TCRdb with MiXCR from the multiplex PCR reads. The sample shows hundreds of thousands of distinct CDR3 sequences, about 38% of them seen only once. To note about this clonotype: Antigen: not known.

Per germline, CDR1 MNHEY and CDR2 SMNVEV (reference sequence). This CDR3 contains 15 residues. Trimming removed 7 bases from V and 0 bases from J; junction bases left unmatched: 5. Overall study findings and caveats: Cross-validated, the 13-signature model showed 87.88%/81.08% sensitivity/specificity, and 80%/75% in the test set.

The chain employs TRBV27 and TRBJ1-5; 8 bases match TRBD1. This TCR derives from an adult man with Graves' ophthalmopathy. Material: peripheral blood. The CDR3: CASKSGGNSNQPQHF. CDR3 DNA: TGTGCCAGCAAGTCAGGGGGCAATAGCAATCAGCCCCAGCATTTT.